The present T cell receptor beta chain was sequenced within a study of shared T cell receptors in the human thymus. Data came from immunoSEQ multiplex PCR; TCRdb stores just in-frame clones and leaves some out. In the table there are 700,000 to 750,000 clones, 80% to 90% of which are singletons. This CDR3 region has 16 residues. The germline gives CDR1 SGHRS, CDR2 YFSETQ. V was cut by 0 bases and J by 2 bases, with 14 bases left in between. These records were also assigned to another study, of human thymus T cells. Turning to that study: The donors were infants in Finland with congenital heart defects, otherwise immunologically healthy. Thymus specimens were resections from corrective heart surgery.

The TCR sequence derives from a girl under three years old with a congenital heart defect. J is TRBJ1-1 and V is TRBV5-1, with D unresolved. Source material: thymocytes. The CDR3 is CASSLEESRNNTEAFF. The DNA for the CDR3 is TGCGCCAGCAGCTTGGAGGAGTCGCGGAATAACACTGAAGCTTTCTTT.